A single T cell receptor (beta chain) is shown here with its context. Its antigen is still unknown. The CDR3 sequence is 16 residues long. CDR1 and CDR2 (germline): LNHDA, SQIVND (reference sequence). Trimming stripped 3 bases from V and 5 bases from J, with 18 bases between. These data belong to a study of early stage breast cancer tumors. Overall study: Approximately 10-fold was the mean read coverage per sample.

This table comes from immunoSEQ multiplex PCR, and its TCRdb copy is limited to in-frame clones, with some not included. Here the sample spans tens of thousands of clones, approximately 78% being singletons. Regarding the study as a whole: Compared with adjacent normal breast tissue, tumors showed 2 to 2.5-fold greater T cell density and higher clonality. Enriched TCRB sequences shared across patients were mostly commonly generated sequences. Chain pairing and CD4, CD8 or FOXP3 expression were not captured.

The clonotype was recovered from a person aged 40 to 49 with breast cancer. V usage is TRBV19 and J usage is TRBJ2-3; D remains unclear. Specimen: blood. CDR3 protein: CASSIQNPGLVDTQYF. DNA of the CDR3: TGTGCCAGTAGTATCCAAAACCCCGGTCTGGTAGATACGCAGTATTTT. Looking up the rest from reference TRBV19 and TRBJ2-3 gives the full variable domain: DGGITQSPKYLFRKEGQNVTLSCEQNLNHDAMYWYRQDPGQGLRLIYYSQIVNDFQKGDIAEGYSVSREKKESFPLTVTSAQKNPTAFYLCASSIQNPGLVDTQYFGPGTRLTVL.